A selection of T cell receptor beta chains follows, all from one sample in a study of identical twins. TCRdb independently ran MiXCR on the 5' RACE reads; one entry per CDR3 protein. This table holds 430,000 or so distinct CDR3 sequences, 20% to 25% found once. These data also formed part of another study, on T cells expressing NK-cell markers.

The sample was CD4+ T cells sorted from blood. The receptor set was obtained from a woman under 30 in good health. Each CDR3 is given without its conserved first and last residue. The order of the fields is CDR3 protein, V gene, D gene. The D gene is left open where the match is weak.

cdr3_aa: ASSFPLAGATGELF; v_call: TRBV7-9; d_call: TRBD2
cdr3_aa: ASSVETENF; v_call: TRBV6-1; d_call: NA
cdr3_aa: ASSAGPYIGPPLH; v_call: TRBV9; d_call: NA
cdr3_aa: SALRTSGYNEQF; v_call: TRBV20-1; d_call: TRBD2
cdr3_aa: ASSQSLEGTYEQY; v_call: TRBV4-3; d_call: NA
cdr3_aa: ASSFDRWGGSYEQY; v_call: TRBV12-3/TRBV12-4; d_call: NA
cdr3_aa: ASSQTTGNYGYT; v_call: TRBV12-3/TRBV12-4; d_call: TRBD1
cdr3_aa: STARGTSTDTQY; v_call: TRBV29-1; d_call: NA
cdr3_aa: ASSFRSEAF; v_call: TRBV5-1; d_call: NA
cdr3_aa: TIGWGGGEQF; v_call: TRBV29-1; d_call: NA
cdr3_aa: AISVHGQDRQKF; v_call: TRBV10-3; d_call: NA
cdr3_aa: ASSQRGLAGSNTGELF; v_call: TRBV3-1; d_call: NA
cdr3_aa: ASSSPDRVSEKLF; v_call: TRBV28; d_call: TRBD1
cdr3_aa: SASAGPDTQY; v_call: TRBV20-1; d_call: NA
cdr3_aa: ASSPQGTVNEQY; v_call: TRBV18; d_call: NA
cdr3_aa: ASRSSGDGHEQF; v_call: TRBV11-2; d_call: TRBD2
cdr3_aa: ASSKTNTGELF; v_call: TRBV5-1; d_call: NA
cdr3_aa: ASSLRYSNQPQH; v_call: TRBV12-3/TRBV12-4; d_call: NA
cdr3_aa: ASFRGISYNSPLH; v_call: TRBV6-1; d_call: NA
cdr3_aa: ASSERTPDTQY; v_call: TRBV6-1; d_call: NA
cdr3_aa: ASTTGLVGRQY; v_call: TRBV6-1; d_call: TRBD2
cdr3_aa: ASSFGQPGTEAF; v_call: TRBV6-5; d_call: NA
cdr3_aa: ASSPASVHEQY; v_call: TRBV12-3/TRBV12-4; d_call: NA
cdr3_aa: SARDTGYIKETQY; v_call: TRBV20-1; d_call: NA
cdr3_aa: ASSLVSGTIFIDTQY; v_call: TRBV5-1; d_call: TRBD2
cdr3_aa: ATSRDLRGAINNEQF; v_call: TRBV15; d_call: TRBD2
cdr3_aa: ASWGTGTGVWWSTEAF; v_call: TRBV6-1; d_call: TRBD1
cdr3_aa: ASSDRGNTIY; v_call: TRBV5-1; d_call: NA
cdr3_aa: ASSVSLEAF; v_call: TRBV6-1; d_call: NA
cdr3_aa: ASSQVSLNTEAF; v_call: TRBV3-1; d_call: NA
cdr3_aa: ASSEGRIYGYT; v_call: TRBV6-1; d_call: NA
cdr3_aa: ASSLGSMREQY; v_call: TRBV5-1; d_call: NA
cdr3_aa: ASSENLAFGGELF; v_call: TRBV25-1; d_call: NA
cdr3_aa: SVPFPSGGDTQY; v_call: TRBV29-1; d_call: NA
cdr3_aa: ASSLGGTANYGYT; v_call: TRBV5-1; d_call: NA
cdr3_aa: SAPTIAGGDEDTQY; v_call: TRBV20-1; d_call: TRBD2
cdr3_aa: ASSLKVVGRNTGELF; v_call: TRBV27; d_call: NA
cdr3_aa: ASSPRLGAGTNTEAF; v_call: TRBV6-2/TRBV6-3; d_call: NA